This record concerns one TCR beta chain sequence. The antigen remains undetermined. Only in-frame clones appear in the TCRdb table, and some are missing; sequencing was by immunoSEQ multiplex PCR. The data hold about 120,000 clones, with around 88% observed a single time. From germline, CDR1 is MNHNY and CDR2 SVGAGI (reference sequence). Trimming removed 8 bases from V and 5 bases from J, with 13 bases in between. The CDR3 contains 13 residues. The entry originates in a study of cytomegalovirus exposure and HLA in healthy donors. Overall study context: Per a later analysis, the 550 to 850 first-cohort and 120 or so validation repertoires shared one platform.

Study results and caveats: A list of approximately 150 TCR beta chains associated with cytomegalovirus was given.

Sequenced material: PBMCs. The clonotype originates from a man younger than 30 in good health and CMV-seronegative. The genes are TRBV6-6 and TRBJ1-3; D gene uncertain. CDR3 DNA sequence: TGTGCCAGCGGGCCCTATTCGAGAAACACCATATATTTT. Protein: CASGPYSRNTIYF.